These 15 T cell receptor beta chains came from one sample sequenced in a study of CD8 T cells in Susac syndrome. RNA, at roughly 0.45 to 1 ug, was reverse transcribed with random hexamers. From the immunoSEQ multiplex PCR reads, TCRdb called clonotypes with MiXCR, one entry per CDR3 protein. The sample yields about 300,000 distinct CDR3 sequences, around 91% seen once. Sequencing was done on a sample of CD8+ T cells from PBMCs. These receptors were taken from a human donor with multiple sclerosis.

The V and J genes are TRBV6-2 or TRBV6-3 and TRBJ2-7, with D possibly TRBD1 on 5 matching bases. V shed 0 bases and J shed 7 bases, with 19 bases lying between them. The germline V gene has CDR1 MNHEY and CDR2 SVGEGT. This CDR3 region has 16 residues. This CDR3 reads CASSYSGPSSAGEQYF. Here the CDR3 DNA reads TGTGCCAGCAGTTACTCGGGGCCCTCGTCCGCTGGTGAGCAGTACTTC.

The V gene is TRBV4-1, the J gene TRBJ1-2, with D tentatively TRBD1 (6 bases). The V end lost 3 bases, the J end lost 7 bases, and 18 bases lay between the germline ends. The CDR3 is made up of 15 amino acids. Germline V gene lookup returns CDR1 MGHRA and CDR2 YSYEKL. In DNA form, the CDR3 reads TGCGCCAGCAGCCACGGGTCGGGGGCCGTCCGTGGCTACACCTTC. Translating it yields CASSHGSGAVRGYTF.

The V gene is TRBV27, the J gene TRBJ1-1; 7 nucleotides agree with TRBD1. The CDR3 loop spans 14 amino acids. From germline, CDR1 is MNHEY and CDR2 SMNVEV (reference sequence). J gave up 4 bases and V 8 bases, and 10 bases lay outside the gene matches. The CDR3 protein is CASGPGGQSTEAFF. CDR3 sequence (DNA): TGTGCCAGCGGCCCAGGGGGGCAGAGCACTGAAGCTTTCTTT.

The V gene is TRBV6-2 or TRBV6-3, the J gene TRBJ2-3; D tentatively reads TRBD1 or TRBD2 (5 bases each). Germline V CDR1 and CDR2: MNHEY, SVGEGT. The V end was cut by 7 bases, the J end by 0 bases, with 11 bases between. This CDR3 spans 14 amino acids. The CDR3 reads CASKTGPSTDTQYF. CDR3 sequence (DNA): TGTGCCAGCAAGACGGGACCTAGCACAGATACGCAGTATTTT.

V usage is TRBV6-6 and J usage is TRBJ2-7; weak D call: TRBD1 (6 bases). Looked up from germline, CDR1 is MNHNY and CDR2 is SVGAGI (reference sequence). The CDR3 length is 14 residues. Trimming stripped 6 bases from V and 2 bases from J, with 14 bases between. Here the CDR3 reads CASSLRPGAYEQYF. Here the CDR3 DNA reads TGTGCCAGCAGCCTCCGCCCAGGGGCCTACGAGCAGTACTTC.

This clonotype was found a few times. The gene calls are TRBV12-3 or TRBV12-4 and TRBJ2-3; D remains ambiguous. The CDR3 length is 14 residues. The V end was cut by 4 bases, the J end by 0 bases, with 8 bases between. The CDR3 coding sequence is TGTGCCAGCAGTTCAGCCACTAGCACAGATACGCAGTATTTT. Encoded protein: CASSSATSTDTQYF.

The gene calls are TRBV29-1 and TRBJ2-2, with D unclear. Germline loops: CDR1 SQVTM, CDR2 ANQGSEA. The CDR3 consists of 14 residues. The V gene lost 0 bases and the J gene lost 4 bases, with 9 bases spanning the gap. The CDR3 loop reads CSVEEGPGTGELFF. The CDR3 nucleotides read TGCAGCGTTGAAGAAGGTCCGGGCACCGGGGAGCTGTTTTTT.

DNA of the CDR3: TGTGCCAGTAGTATGGCCTCGGACAGGGGGCATTACGAGCAGTACTTC. This codes for CASSMASDRGHYEQYF. V usage is TRBV19 and J usage is TRBJ2-7; 11 nucleotides agree with TRBD1. Germline lookup yields CDR1 LNHDA and CDR2 SQIVND (reference sequence). The trim removed 3 bases at V and 4 bases at J, leaving 8 bases unmatched. This CDR3 contains 16 residues.

The CDR3: CASSARALGDEQYF. The CDR3 DNA sequence: TGTGCCAGCAGCGCACGGGCCCTGGGCGACGAGCAGTACTTC. J is TRBJ2-7 and V is TRBV6-1; no definite D call. The V and J ends lost 6 bases and 5 bases respectively, with 17 bases between them. The germline V gene has CDR1 MNHNS and CDR2 SASEGT. The CDR3 totals 14 residues.

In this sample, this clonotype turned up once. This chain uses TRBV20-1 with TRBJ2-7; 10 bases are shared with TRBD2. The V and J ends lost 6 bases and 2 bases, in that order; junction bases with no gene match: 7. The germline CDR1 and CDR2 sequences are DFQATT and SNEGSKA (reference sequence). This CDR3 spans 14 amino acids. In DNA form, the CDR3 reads TGCAGTGCCACTCTAGCGGGAGATCCCTACGAGCAGTACTTC. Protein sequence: CSATLAGDPYEQYF.

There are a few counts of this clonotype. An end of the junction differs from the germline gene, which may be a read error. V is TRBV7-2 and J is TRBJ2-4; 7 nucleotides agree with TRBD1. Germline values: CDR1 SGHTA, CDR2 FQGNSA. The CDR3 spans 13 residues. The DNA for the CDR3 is TGTGCCAGCAGCTTAGGGGGACAGTCCCAAAAGGACTTC. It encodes CASSLGGQSQKDF.

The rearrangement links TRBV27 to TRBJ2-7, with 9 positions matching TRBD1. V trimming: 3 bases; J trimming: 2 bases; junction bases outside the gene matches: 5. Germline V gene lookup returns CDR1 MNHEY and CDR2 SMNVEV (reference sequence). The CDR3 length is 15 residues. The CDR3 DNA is TGTGCCAGCAGTTTTTCGGACAGGGGACCCTACGAGCAGTACTTC. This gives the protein CASSFSDRGPYEQYF.

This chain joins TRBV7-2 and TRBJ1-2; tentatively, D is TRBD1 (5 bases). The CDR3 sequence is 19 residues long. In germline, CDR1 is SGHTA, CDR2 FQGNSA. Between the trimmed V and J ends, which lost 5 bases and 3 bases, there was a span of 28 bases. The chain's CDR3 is CASSPTYPGTFHYYYGYTF. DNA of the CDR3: TGTGCCAGCAGCCCGACTTACCCCGGGACTTTCCACTACTACTATGGCTACACCTTC. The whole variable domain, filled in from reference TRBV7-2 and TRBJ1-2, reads GAGVSQSPSNKVTEKGKDVELRCDPISGHTALYWYRQSLGQGLEFLIYFQGNSAPDKSGLPSDRFSAERTGGSVSTLTIQRTQQEDSAVYLCASSPTYPGTFHYYYGYTFGSGTRLTVV.

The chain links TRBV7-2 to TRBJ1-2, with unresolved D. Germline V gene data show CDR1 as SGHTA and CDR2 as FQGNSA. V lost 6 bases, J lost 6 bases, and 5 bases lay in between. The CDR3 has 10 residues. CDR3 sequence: CASRSDGYTF. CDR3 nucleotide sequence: TGTGCCAGCAGGAGTGATGGCTACACCTTC.

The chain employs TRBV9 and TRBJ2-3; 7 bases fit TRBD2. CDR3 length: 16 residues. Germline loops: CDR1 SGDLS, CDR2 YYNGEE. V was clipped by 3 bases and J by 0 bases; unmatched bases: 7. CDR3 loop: CASSGLTSASTDTQYF. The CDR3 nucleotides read TGTGCCAGCAGCGGCCTTACTAGCGCGAGCACAGATACGCAGTATTTT.